Listed below are T cell receptor beta chains from one sample, sequenced in a study of blood T cell repertoires in COVID-19. Clones were sequenced by immunoSEQ multiplex PCR, and TCRdb holds only the in-frame ones, with some missing. Of under 400,000 clones listed, about 87% are singletons. The specimen was PBMCs or T cells enriched from blood (not recorded which). The receptors were sampled from a man in his forties in a cohort exposed to, infected with or recovered from COVID-19 (not recorded which). Both conserved end residues are part of each CDR3. Fields, in order: clone size, J gene, D gene, V gene, CDR3 protein, CDR3 DNA. A D gene is named only where the DNA matches it firmly. Clone size, where shown, is once, few, many, or a class for clones that have expanded.

>.|TRBJ1-1|.|TRBV19
CASSIVRQGSLNTEAFF
TGTGCCAGTAGTATAGTCCGCCAGGGGTCTCTGAACACTGAAGCTTTCTTT
>.|TRBJ1-4|.|TRBV30
CAWSIREKLFF
TGTGCCTGGTCCATCAGGGAAAAACTGTTTTTT
>.|TRBJ2-3|TRBD2|TRBV7-9
CASNRLAGTLADTQYF
TGTGCCAGCAACAGACTAGCGGGGACCCTGGCCGATACGCAGTATTTT
>once|TRBJ2-1|TRBD2|TRBV18
CASSPPAGVYNEQFF
TGTGCCAGCTCACCACCGGCGGGGGTTTACAATGAGCAGTTCTTC
>.|TRBJ1-6|TRBD1|TRBV12-5
CASGLGTGRGSPLHF
TGTGCTAGTGGTTTGGGGACAGGGAGAGGCTCACCCCTCCACTTT
>.|TRBJ2-1|TRBD1|TRBV27
CASGTGGLYNEQFF
TGTGCCAGTGGGACAGGGGGTTTGTACAATGAGCAGTTCTTC
>.|TRBJ2-7|TRBD2|TRBV28
CASRPGTSGSYEQYF
TGTGCCAGCAGGCCCGGGACTAGCGGCTCCTACGAGCAGTACTTC
>once|TRBJ1-1|.|TRBV19
CASSPWKETMNTEAFF
TGTGCCAGTAGTCCTTGGAAGGAGACCATGAACACTGAAGCTTTCTTT
>.|TRBJ1-1|TRBD1|TRBV18
CASSPSRDRGRNEAFF
TGTGCCAGCTCACCTTCTAGGGACAGGGGGCGAAATGAAGCTTTCTTT
>.|TRBJ2-1|TRBD2|TRBV5-1
CASSLASGGGNEQFF
TGCGCCAGCAGCTTGGCGTCGGGAGGAGGCAATGAGCAGTTCTTC
>once|TRBJ1-1|.|TRBV19
CASRTGVGTEAFF
TGTGCCAGTCGCACGGGAGTGGGCACTGAAGCTTTCTTT
>.|TRBJ1-6|.|TRBV27
CASRRTAGNSPLHF
TGTGCCAGCAGACGGACAGCCGGTAATTCACCCCTCCACTTT
>.|TRBJ1-6|.|TRBV6-5
CASSLGARSPLHF
TGTGCCAGCAGTTTAGGGGCTAGATCACCCCTCCACTTT
>.|TRBJ1-1|.|TRBV28
CASRPPSVTEAFF
TGTGCCAGCAGACCCCCATCGGTAACTGAAGCTTTCTTT
>.|TRBJ2-7|TRBD1|TRBV7-8
CASSLSPDRGYEQYF
TGTGCCAGCAGCCTATCCCCGGACAGGGGGTACGAGCAGTACTTC
>.|TRBJ2-2|TRBD1|TRBV28
CASSPTGVTGELFF
TGTGCCAGCAGTCCCACAGGGGTCACCGGGGAGCTGTTTTTT
>.|TRBJ1-5|.|TRBV5-1
CASSLVGGNQPQHF
TGCGCCAGCAGCCTGGTAGGGGGAAATCAGCCCCAGCATTTT
>.|TRBJ1-2|.|TRBV2
CASSEHRALANYGYTF
TGTGCCAGCAGTGAACACAGGGCTTTAGCTAACTATGGCTACACCTTC
>.|TRBJ2-1|TRBD2|TRBV27
CASKAGGLELEQFF
TGTGCCAGCAAGGCGGGAGGGCTAGAGTTGGAGCAGTTCTTC
>.|TRBJ2-1|TRBD2|TRBV2
CASSPGLARHEQFF
TGTGCCAGCTCCCCGGGACTAGCTCGGCATGAGCAGTTCTTC